This TCR beta chain was profiled in a study of blood T cell repertoires in COVID-19. Produced via immunoSEQ multiplex PCR; TCRdb's table is partial and in-frame only. The repertoire holds about 320,000 clones, with about 91% as singletons. From germline, CDR1 is LNHDA and CDR2 SQIVND (reference sequence). V lost 3 bases, J lost 5 bases, and 7 bases stayed unmatched. This CDR3 is 16 amino acids long. What was sequenced was peripheral blood. This receptor was obtained from a young woman with COVID-19, enrolled during active disease. This chain connects TRBV19 to TRBJ1-4, with 9 bases lining up with TRBD1. This CDR3 reads CASSIEAGTGNEKLFF. The CDR3 DNA reads as TGTGCCAGTAGTATCGAGGCCGGGACAGGGAATGAAAAACTGTTTTTT.